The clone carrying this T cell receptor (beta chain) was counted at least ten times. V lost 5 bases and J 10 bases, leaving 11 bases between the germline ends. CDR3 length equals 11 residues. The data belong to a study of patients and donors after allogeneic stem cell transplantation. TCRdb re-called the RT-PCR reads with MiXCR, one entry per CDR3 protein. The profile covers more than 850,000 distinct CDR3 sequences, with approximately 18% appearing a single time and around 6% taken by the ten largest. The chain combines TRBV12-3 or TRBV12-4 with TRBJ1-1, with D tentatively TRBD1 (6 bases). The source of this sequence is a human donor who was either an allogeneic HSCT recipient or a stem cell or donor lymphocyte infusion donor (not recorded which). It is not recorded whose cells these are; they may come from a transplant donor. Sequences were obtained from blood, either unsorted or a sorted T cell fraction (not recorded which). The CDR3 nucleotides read TGTGCCAGCAGTCACAGGGCGGGAGCTTTCTTT. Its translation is CASSHRAGAFF.